These 21 T cell receptor beta chains share one sample of origin, sequenced in a study of blood T cell repertoires in COVID-19. Clones were read by immunoSEQ multiplex PCR, and TCRdb kept only the in-frame ones, dropping some. The sample lists some 410,000 clones; approximately 88% were seen once. The sample comprised PBMCs or T cells enriched from blood (not recorded which). These receptors all come from a woman aged 30 to 39 with acute COVID-19.

The chain carries TRBV11-2 and TRBJ2-7, with 11 bases fitting TRBD1. The CDR3 totals 14 residues. Per germline, CDR1 SGHAT and CDR2 FQNNGV. Unmatched junction bases numbered 3, after V lost 4 bases and J lost 4 bases. CDR3 DNA sequence: TGTGCCAGCAGCTGGACAGGGGGCTTGTACGAGCAGTACTTC. This sequence encodes CASSWTGGLYEQYF. Looking up the rest from reference TRBV11-2 and TRBJ2-7 gives the full variable domain: EAGVAQSPRYKIIEKRQSVAFWCNPISGHATLYWYQQILGQGPKLLIQFQNNGVVDDSQLPKDRFSAERLKGVDSTLKIQPAKLEDSAVYLCASSWTGGLYEQYFGPGTRLTVT.

V is TRBV7-9 and J is TRBJ2-7; 10 bases line up with TRBD1. With V trimmed by 4 bases and J by 2 bases, 2 bases remained unmatched. The CDR3 contains 14 residues. CDR1 is SEHNR and CDR2 is FQNEAQ in the germline V gene (reference sequence). CDR3 nucleotides: TGTGCCAGCAGCTCGGGACAGGGGCCCTACGAGCAGTACTTC. Translation: CASSSGQGPYEQYF.

This clone was observed once. The V and J genes are TRBV7-8 and TRBJ2-5; 9 bases are a match to TRBD2. The CDR3 is 14 amino acids. V was pared by 5 bases and J by 3 bases, with 4 bases of the junction left unmatched. The germline CDR1 and CDR2 sequences are SGHVS and FQNEAQ. The CDR3 is CASSIPSGEETQYF. CDR3 in DNA: TGTGCCAGCAGCATCCCTAGCGGGGAAGAGACCCAGTACTTC.

The chain has TRBV19 and TRBJ1-1; D is unclear. Germline loops: CDR1 LNHDA, CDR2 SQIVND (reference sequence). V lost 1 base, J lost 1 base, and 7 bases lay in between. The CDR3 runs to 14 residues. The DNA for the CDR3 is TGTGCCAGTAGTATAGTCGCAGGGAACACTGAAGCTTTCTTT. Translation: CASSIVAGNTEAFF.

The V gene is TRBV5-1, the J gene TRBJ1-6, with a tentative D call TRBD1 (5 bases). With 2 bases removed from V and 4 bases from J, the gap between germline ends came to 10 bases. The CDR3 loop spans 15 amino acids. The germline V gene has CDR1 SGHRS and CDR2 YFSETQ. CDR3 sequence (DNA): TGCGCCAGCAGCTTCCAGGGCAAGTATAATTCACCCCTCCACTTT. Translating it yields CASSFQGKYNSPLHF.

This clone showed up just once. The gene calls are TRBV9 and TRBJ2-1; D is perhaps TRBD2 (5 bases). This CDR3 has 15 amino acids. V was pared by 4 bases and J by 6 bases, with 17 bases between. CDR1 and CDR2 from the germline V gene are SGDLS and YYNGEE. The CDR3 protein is CASSRSGSQTNEQFF. The CDR3 bases are TGTGCCAGCAGCCGAAGCGGATCTCAAACCAATGAGCAGTTCTTC.

The CDR3 reads CASSRNLGRQETQYF. The CDR3 coding sequence is TGCGCCAGCAGTCGAAATCTAGGGAGACAAGAGACCCAGTACTTC. V and J are TRBV4-3 and TRBJ2-5; the D gene is possibly TRBD2 (5 bases). The CDR3 totals 15 residues. V lost 6 bases and J lost 2, with 16 bases in between. The germline CDR1 and CDR2 sequences are LGHNA and YSLEER.

The chain joins TRBV5-6 to TRBJ2-7, with 8 bases that match TRBD1. The CDR3 sequence is 19 residues long. Trimming cost V 3 bases and J 2 bases; bases outside gene matches: 19. Germline lookup yields CDR1 SGHDT and CDR2 YYEEEE. In nucleotides, the CDR3 is TGTGCCAGCAGCTCCCATAAGGCCACTCGGACAGGGAGAACCTACGAGCAGTACTTC. Protein product: CASSSHKATRTGRTYEQYF.

The table lists this clone with a few counts. The chain joins TRBV29-1 to TRBJ2-3, with 7 bases that match TRBD2. Per germline, CDR1 SQVTM and CDR2 ANQGSEA. The CDR3 runs to 15 residues. Trimming removed 3 bases from V and 6 bases from J; junction bases left unmatched: 12. The CDR3 protein is CSVEVIAGPSDTQYF. CDR3 coding DNA: TGCAGCGTTGAGGTGATAGCGGGCCCCTCGGATACGCAGTATTTT.

The V gene is TRBV7-2, the J gene TRBJ2-1; TRBD2 is a possible D gene (5 bases). The CDR3 consists of 13 residues. Trimming left V 5 bases short and J 8 bases short, with 13 bases between. CDR1 and CDR2 from the germline V gene are SGHTA and FQGNSA. CDR3 sequence (DNA): TGTGCCAGCAGCGATTACTACGGGGATGAGCAGTTCTTC. Its translation: CASSDYYGDEQFF. The entire variable domain, with the rest obtained from reference TRBV7-2 and TRBJ2-1, is as follows: GAGVSQSPSNKVTEKGKDVELRCDPISGHTALYWYRQSLGQGLEFLIYFQGNSAPDKSGLPSDRFSAERTGGSVSTLTIQRTQQEDSAVYLCASSDYYGDEQFFGPGTRLTVL.

V and J are TRBV30 and TRBJ1-1; D is perhaps TRBD1 (5 bases). Germline lookup yields CDR1 GTSNPN and CDR2 SVGIG (reference sequence). The V end was cut by 3 bases, the J end by 0 bases, with 8 bases between. This CDR3 has 13 amino acids. Here the CDR3 DNA reads TGTGCCTGGAGCCGACAGTTGAACACTGAAGCTTTCTTT. It is translated as CAWSRQLNTEAFF.

The chain uses TRBV30 and TRBJ2-2; possible D gene TRBD2, 6 bases. V was cut by 1 base and J by 7 bases, with 19 bases left in between. The CDR3 has 16 amino acids. Per germline, CDR1 GTSNPN and CDR2 SVGIG (reference sequence). CDR3 DNA sequence: TGTGCCTGGAGTGCGACTAGGGATGCACGTGGCGGGGAGCTGTTTTTT. It specifies CAWSATRDARGGELFF. The entire variable domain, with the rest obtained from reference TRBV30 and TRBJ2-2, is as follows: SQTIHQWPATLVQPVGSPLSLECTVEGTSNPNLYWYRQAAGRGLQLLFYSVGIGQISSEVPQNLSASRPQDRQFILSSKKLLLSDSGFYLCAWSATRDARGGELFFGEGSRLTVL.

The rearrangement uses TRBV29-1 and TRBJ2-3; TRBD2 agrees at 7 bases. The CDR3 has 12 residues. Germline V gives CDR1 SQVTM, CDR2 ANQGSEA. V trimming: 7 bases; J trimming: 3 bases; junction bases outside the gene matches: 4. CDR3 sequence: CSAPGGTDTQYF. The CDR3 DNA reads TGCAGCGCCCCCGGGGGGACAGATACGCAGTATTTT.

Regarding this clone: In the same sample, other DNA sequences code for this CDR3. This chain joins TRBV9 and TRBJ1-3; D might be TRBD1 (6 bases). V dropped 2 bases and J dropped 0 bases, with 9 bases sitting between them. This CDR3 contains 15 residues. Germline assignment: CDR1 SGDLS and CDR2 YYNGEE. CDR3 coding DNA: TGTGCCAGCAGCGTGAAACAGGGCTCTGGAAACACCATATATTTT. This encodes CASSVKQGSGNTIYF.

This clone was seen once. This chain links TRBV7-2 with TRBJ2-3, with 9 bases that match TRBD2. V gave up 5 bases and J gave up 2 bases; unmatched junction bases: 5. Germline assignment: CDR1 SGHTA and CDR2 FQGNSA. The CDR3 contains 15 residues. The CDR3 here is CASSTSSGNTDTQYF. The CDR3 region has the DNA TGTGCCAGCAGCACCTCTAGCGGGAACACAGATACGCAGTATTTT.

This chain connects TRBV9 to TRBJ1-4, with TRBD1 matching 7 bases. From germline, CDR1 is SGDLS and CDR2 YYNGEE. Unmatched junction bases numbered 10, after V lost 3 bases and J lost 8 bases. The CDR3 is made up of 15 amino acids. The CDR3 sequence is CASSAQQGLGEKLFF. DNA of the CDR3: TGTGCCAGCAGCGCTCAACAGGGGTTGGGGGAAAAACTGTTTTTT.

This chain links TRBV9 with TRBJ1-1; TRBD1 matches 8 bases. Germline V gene sequence: CDR1 SGDLS, CDR2 YYNGEE. After removal of 0 bases from V and 1 base from J, the junction contained 2 bases not matched to a gene. The CDR3 has 15 residues. For the CDR3, the DNA is TGTGCCAGCAGCGTAGGGGACAGGACGAACACTGAAGCTTTCTTT. It codes for CASSVGDRTNTEAFF.

The chain employs TRBV6-1 and TRBJ1-5, with D unclear. Trimming removed 0 bases at V and 4 bases at J, with 10 bases between. The CDR3 has 15 amino acids. The V gene's germline CDR1 is MNHNS and CDR2 SASEGT. Here the CDR3 reads CASSEAMRQNQPQHF. CDR3 bases: TGTGCCAGCAGTGAAGCTATGAGGCAGAATCAGCCCCAGCATTTT.

This chain links TRBV24-1 with TRBJ2-3; 8 nucleotides match TRBD2. Germline CDR1 is KGHDR and CDR2 is SFDVKD. This CDR3 is 16 amino acids long. V trimming: 3 bases; J trimming: 1 base; junction bases outside the gene matches: 5. The CDR3 loop is CATSDPEAGGTDTQYF. DNA of the CDR3: TGTGCCACCAGTGATCCCGAAGCGGGGGGCACAGATACGCAGTATTTT.

The rearrangement links TRBV5-1 to TRBJ2-1; 10 positions match TRBD2. V gave up 0 bases and J gave up 8 bases; unmatched junction bases: 5. Germline V CDR1 and CDR2: SGHRS, YFSETQ. The CDR3 loop spans 15 amino acids. CDR3 in DNA: TGCGCCAGCAGCTTGGGGCTAGCGGGGGACCATGAGCAGTTCTTC. It specifies CASSLGLAGDHEQFF. The complete variable domain, with remaining parts taken from reference TRBV5-1 and TRBJ2-1, reads KAGVTQTPRYLIKTRGQQVTLSCSPISGHRSVSWYQQTPGQGLQFLFEYFSETQRNKGNFPGRFSGRQFSNSRSEMNVSTLELGDSALYLCASSLGLAGDHEQFFGPGTRLTVL.

This clone was detected only once. V and J are TRBV19 and TRBJ1-2; 9 bases fit TRBD1. The CDR3 has 14 amino acids. J gave up 7 bases and V 6 bases, and 9 bases lay outside the gene matches. CDR1 LNHDA and CDR2 SQIVND come from the germline V gene (reference sequence). The CDR3 DNA is TGTGCCAGTAGGCGGACAGGGGAAGGTATTGGCTACACCTTC. This codes for CASRRTGEGIGYTF.